Listed here are 32 T cell receptor beta chains from one sample, sequenced in a study of early T cells in non-severe SARS-CoV-2 infection. From the 5' RACE reads, TCRdb called clonotypes with MiXCR, one entry per CDR3 protein. The sample gives fewer than 100,000 distinct CDR3 sequences, approximately 12% of which show up once; about 3% is in the top ten. Specimen: whole blood. All receptors derive from an adult who was a healthcare worker with PCR-confirmed SARS-CoV-2 infection or an uninfected control (not recorded which).

In the case of this clonotype: A much larger clone differs by one base, so this may be a read error. The chain couples TRBV20-1 to TRBJ1-1; the D gene is possibly TRBD1 (6 bases). There are 14 residues in the CDR3. CDR1 DFQATT and CDR2 SNEGSKA come from the germline V gene (reference sequence). The CDR3 is CTARVGGPNTEAFF. CDR3 nucleotides: TGCACTGCTAGGGTTGGGGGGCCGAACACTGAAGCTTTCTTT.

The chain links TRBV7-2 to TRBJ2-1; TRBD2 matches at 12 bases. V lost 3 bases to trimming and J lost 4 bases; unmatched junction nucleotides: 1. Germline V gives CDR1 SGHTA, CDR2 FQGNSA. The CDR3 consists of 15 residues. The CDR3 loop reads CASSLTSGRYNEQFF. DNA for the CDR3: TGTGCCAGCAGCTTGACTAGCGGGAGATACAATGAGCAGTTCTTC.

A note on this clonotype: This may come from a read error, since a much larger clone is one base off. This chain's CDR3 is CVSSLELGLYNEQFF. The CDR3 DNA sequence: TGTGTCAGCAGCTTGGAGCTAGGTCTCTACAATGAGCAGTTCTTC. The V gene is TRBV5-4, the J gene TRBJ2-1, with D uncertain. Germline V gene data show CDR1 as SGHNT and CDR2 as YYREEE (reference sequence). This CDR3 contains 15 residues.

The rearrangement uses TRBV7-9 and TRBJ2-7; the D gene is possibly TRBD2 (6 bases). The length of the CDR3 is 16 residues. V lost 0 bases to trimming and J lost 0 bases, with 12 bases between them. The germline V gene encodes CDR1 SEHNR and CDR2 FQNEAQ (reference sequence). The CDR3 nucleotides read TGTGCCAGCAGCTTAGCGAGGTCCGGGAGCTCCTACGAGCAGTACTTC. This translates into CASSLARSGSSYEQYF.

This clonotype was found many times. V gene TRBV28 combines with J gene TRBJ2-7, with D maybe TRBD2 (6 bases). Germline V gene lookup returns CDR1 MDHEN and CDR2 SYDVKM. Trimming took off 6 bases at V and 1 base at J, with 16 bases between the two ends. CDR3 size: 15 residues. The CDR3 here is CASSLRGSTSYEQYF. The CDR3 DNA reads TGTGCCAGCAGCCTTCGGGGGAGTACGTCCTACGAGCAGTACTTC.

This clonotype was seen a handful of times. The V call is TRBV7-9, the J call TRBJ2-1; 8 nucleotides match TRBD2. Per germline, CDR1 SEHNR and CDR2 FQNEAQ (reference sequence). This CDR3 has 17 amino acids. The J segment lost 7 bases and the V segment lost 0 bases, leaving 11 bases of the junction unmatched. The DNA of the CDR3 is TGTGCCAGCAGCTTAGCGGAACTGGGGCGGGAGGTAAATGAGCAGTTCTTC. Its translation: CASSLAELGREVNEQFF.

In its sample, this clonotype was seen a few times. The rearrangement links TRBV20-1 to TRBJ2-5; TRBD2 matches 10 bases. The germline V gene encodes CDR1 DFQATT and CDR2 SNEGSKA (reference sequence). This CDR3 is 13 amino acids long. The CDR3 is CSLGTSVTRTQYF. CDR3 in DNA: TGCAGCCTCGGGACTAGCGTGACTCGGACCCAGTACTTC.

This clonotype was detected only a few times. This chain links TRBV2 with TRBJ1-5; 8 bases map to TRBD1. Germline V gene sequence: CDR1 SNHLY, CDR2 FYNNEI. Unmatched junction bases numbered 6, after V lost 5 bases and J lost 6 bases. The CDR3 length is 14 residues. The CDR3 reads CASSIGQGGQPQHF. The CDR3 DNA sequence: TGTGCCAGCAGTATCGGACAGGGAGGTCAGCCCCAGCATTTT.

The J gene is TRBJ1-5, the V gene TRBV15; D gene unclear. The germline V and J ends were trimmed by 1 base and 6 bases, with 7 bases remaining between them. Germline CDR1 and CDR2: LNHNV and YYDKDF (reference sequence). The CDR3 length is 13 residues. The CDR3 here is CATSRGVGQPQHF. Written as DNA, the CDR3 is TGTGCCACCAGCAGAGGAGTGGGTCAGCCCCAGCATTTT.

V is TRBV7-2 and J is TRBJ1-6; D gene unclear. The CDR3 has 14 residues. Trimming took off 8 bases at V and 8 bases at J, with 16 bases between the two ends. Germline CDR1 reads SGHTA; CDR2 reads FQGNSA. The CDR3 nucleotides are TGTGCCAGCGCTGGCCAACGCCTATATTCACCCCTCCACTTT. Translating gives CASAGQRLYSPLHF.

This chain joins TRBV9 and TRBJ2-3; D uncertain. Germline CDR1 is SGDLS and CDR2 is YYNGEE. V dropped 0 bases and J dropped 0 bases, with 2 bases sitting between them. The CDR3 has 13 amino acids. The CDR3 DNA is TGTGCCAGCAGCGTAGCAAGCACAGATACGCAGTATTTT. This codes for CASSVASTDTQYF.

The chain couples TRBV19 to TRBJ2-7, with D maybe TRBD2 (5 bases). CDR1 is LNHDA and CDR2 is SQIVND in the germline V gene (reference sequence). V lost 3 bases to trimming and J lost 7 bases, with 13 bases between them. This CDR3 region has 13 residues. The CDR3 here is CASSIYEGAEQYF. CDR3 sequence (DNA): TGTGCCAGTAGTATCTACGAGGGAGCGGAGCAGTACTTC.

This chain links TRBV12-3 or TRBV12-4 with TRBJ2-2, with a tentative D call TRBD2 (5 bases). V gave up 2 bases and J gave up 5 bases, with 12 bases separating them. The CDR3 is 15 residues long. The chain's CDR3 is CASSLCGRGTGELFF. CDR3 bases: TGTGCCAGCAGTTTATGCGGCCGAGGGACCGGGGAGCTGTTTTTT.

This clonotype showed up just a few times. The CDR3 sequence: CASISRTGGIGELFF. DNA of the CDR3: TGTGCCAGCATCTCAAGGACAGGGGGCATCGGGGAGCTGTTTTTT. This rearrangement joins TRBV7-9 to TRBJ2-2; 11 nucleotides align to TRBD1. V shed 7 bases and J 7 bases; nucleotides not matched to a gene: 8. There are 15 residues in the CDR3. In germline, CDR1 is SEHNR, CDR2 FQNEAQ (reference sequence).

This clonotype was detected many times. This chain uses TRBV27 with TRBJ1-5, with D uncertain. CDR3 length equals 16 residues. Per germline, CDR1 MNHEY and CDR2 SMNVEV (reference sequence). V shed 6 bases and J shed 3 bases, with 18 bases lying between them. The CDR3 reads CASSPLGKSLNQPQHF. The CDR3, as DNA: TGTGCCAGCAGCCCCCTGGGGAAAAGTCTCAATCAGCCCCAGCATTTT.

This sequence joins TRBV5-1 and TRBJ2-5, with 9 bases that match TRBD1. This CDR3 is 13 amino acids long. Germline loops: CDR1 SGHRS, CDR2 YFSETQ. V gave up 3 bases and J gave up 5 bases; unmatched junction bases: 2. CDR3 protein: CASSSGQGETQYF. CDR3 nucleotide sequence: TGCGCCAGCAGCTCGGGACAGGGTGAGACCCAGTACTTC.

J is TRBJ2-2 and V is TRBV10-2; 7 bases align to TRBD1. CDR1 is WSHSY, CDR2 SAAADI, per germline. The CDR3 sequence is 15 residues long. V was clipped by 8 bases and J by 3 bases; unmatched bases: 9. The CDR3 nucleotides are TGCGCCAGCTTCCGGGACAGCCGTCACACCGGGGAGCTGTTTTTT. Its protein product is CASFRDSRHTGELFF.

This clonotype was counted only a few times. The genes are TRBV7-6 and TRBJ2-3; a possible D gene is TRBD1 (5 bases). This CDR3 has 14 amino acids. The V end lost 5 bases, the J end lost 2 bases, and 11 bases lay between the germline ends. Germline values: CDR1 SGHVS, CDR2 FNYEAQ. CDR3 in amino acids: CASSPTGITDTQYF. The CDR3 coding sequence is TGTGCCAGCAGCCCCACAGGAATCACAGATACGCAGTATTTT.

This chain uses TRBV29-1 with TRBJ2-7; 9 bases line up with TRBD2. The V gene end was trimmed by 4 bases and the J gene end by 7 bases; junction bases not matched to a gene: 8. Germline CDR1 reads SQVTM; CDR2 reads ANQGSEA. This CDR3 has 13 amino acids. The DNA for the CDR3 is TGCAGCGTTGTCGAGGCGGGAGGGGAAGAGCAGTACTTC. Protein sequence: CSVVEAGGEEQYF.

This clonotype occurred a few times. The V and J genes are TRBV20-1 and TRBJ2-7; 7 bases are shared with TRBD1. The germline V gene encodes CDR1 DFQATT and CDR2 SNEGSKA (reference sequence). The CDR3 runs 14 residues. J lost 5 bases, V lost 3 bases, and 10 bases had no gene match. CDR3 region: CSASQGTENDEQYF. CDR3 nucleotides: TGCAGTGCTAGTCAGGGGACAGAGAACGACGAGCAGTACTTC.

The rearrangement uses TRBV7-3 and TRBJ2-1; 9 nucleotides line up with TRBD2. Trimming cost V 6 bases and J 3 bases; bases outside gene matches: 6. CDR1 and CDR2 from the germline V gene are SGHTA and FQGTGA. This CDR3 is 15 amino acids long. The CDR3 DNA reads as TGTGCCAGCAGTCAGTATAGCGGGAGCTACAATGAGCAGTTCTTC. Its protein is CASSQYSGSYNEQFF.

CDR3 protein: CASSLAQTTNEQFF. CDR3 nucleotides: TGTGCCAGCAGCTTAGCGCAGACAACCAATGAGCAGTTCTTC. The V gene is TRBV7-7, the J gene TRBJ2-1; D gene uncertain. V lost 0 bases and J 6 bases, leaving 9 bases between the germline ends. Per the germline V gene, CDR1 is SSHAT and CDR2 is FNYEAQ (reference sequence). This CDR3 has 14 residues.

This clonotype was detected only a few times. CDR3: CSVRVEGWQETQYF. CDR3 bases: TGCAGCGTTAGGGTAGAAGGGTGGCAAGAGACCCAGTACTTC. This chain links TRBV29-1 with TRBJ2-5; D uncertain. This CDR3 is 14 amino acids long. Germline assignment: CDR1 SQVTM and CDR2 ANQGSEA. Between the trimmed V and J ends, which lost 5 bases and 2 bases, there was a span of 15 bases.

The chain couples TRBV2 to TRBJ2-5; D possibly corresponds to TRBD2 (5 bases). V lost 5 bases and J 1 base, leaving 17 bases between the germline ends. The germline V gene encodes CDR1 SNHLY and CDR2 FYNNEI. This CDR3 has 16 residues. The CDR3 reads CASSQRSGNPQETQYF. In DNA form, the CDR3 reads TGTGCCAGCAGTCAACGGTCGGGAAACCCCCAAGAGACCCAGTACTTC.

This clonotype was counted ten times or more. The V call is TRBV2, the J call TRBJ1-2; D remains ambiguous. The V and J ends lost 7 bases and 8 bases respectively, with 20 bases between them. CDR1 and CDR2 (germline): SNHLY, FYNNEI. This CDR3 comprises 14 residues. The DNA for the CDR3 is TGTGCCAGCACCGCTTGGACGGCTGATTCGGGCTACACCTTC. This translates into CASTAWTADSGYTF.

The table lists this clonotype with a few counts. CDR3: CSAPGVTGELFF. CDR3 bases: TGCAGTGCCCCAGGGGTCACCGGGGAGCTGTTTTTT. The chain has TRBV20-1 and TRBJ2-2; maybe TRBD1 (6 bases). The V gene's germline CDR1 is DFQATT and CDR2 SNEGSKA (reference sequence). V shed 6 bases and J shed 4 bases, with 9 bases lying between them. The CDR3 consists of 12 residues.

This clonotype was observed a few times. V usage is TRBV5-1 and J usage is TRBJ2-1; 10 nucleotides line up with TRBD2. CDR1 SGHRS and CDR2 YFSETQ come from the germline V gene. CDR3 size: 14 residues. Trimming removed 1 base from V and 6 bases from J; junction bases left unmatched: 1. The CDR3 protein is CASSLSGRVNEQFF. CDR3 nucleotide sequence: TGCGCCAGCAGCTTGAGCGGGAGGGTCAATGAGCAGTTCTTC.

This rearrangement joins TRBV28 to TRBJ2-6, with 7 bases fitting TRBD1. The length of the CDR3 is 18 residues. Germline CDR1 MDHEN, CDR2 SYDVKM. J was trimmed by 12 bases and V by 10 bases; bases with no gene match: 27. CDR3 DNA sequence: TGTGCCACCACCAACCCAGGACAGGACTTGTCTGGGGCCTCCGTCCTGACTTTC. This codes for CATTNPGQDLSGASVLTF.

This clonotype is a singleton in its sample. This chain uses TRBV28 with TRBJ2-7, with 8 bases aligning to TRBD1. Germline loops: CDR1 MDHEN, CDR2 SYDVKM. V lost 6 bases, J lost 10 bases, and 2 bases stayed unmatched. This CDR3 comprises 10 residues. The CDR3 loop is CASSRGLQYF. DNA for the CDR3: TGTGCCAGCAGCAGGGGGCTTCAGTACTTC. Combining the CDR3 with reference TRBV28 and TRBJ2-7 gives the whole variable domain DVKVTQSSRYLVKRTGEKVFLECVQDMDHENMFWYRQDPGLGLRLIYFSYDVKMKEKGDIPEGYSVSREKKERFSLILESASTNQTSMYLCASSRGLQYFGPGTRLTVT.

The chain combines TRBV19 with TRBJ2-7; a possible D gene is TRBD2 (5 bases). V was trimmed by 3 bases and J by 0 bases, leaving 15 bases between them. Germline-derived CDR1 and CDR2 are LNHDA and SQIVND (reference sequence). The CDR3 spans 16 residues. The CDR3 DNA follows: TGTGCCAGTAGTATTTCGCTCGGGGTTGACTCCTACGAGCAGTACTTC. It encodes CASSISLGVDSYEQYF.

This clonotype was recorded a few times. The chain links TRBV30 to TRBJ2-3; 8 nucleotides align to TRBD2. The CDR3 consists of 16 residues. Unmatched junction bases numbered 13, after V lost 3 bases and J lost 5 bases. Looked up from germline, CDR1 is GTSNPN and CDR2 is SVGIG (reference sequence). The CDR3 sequence: CAWRRFASGRGDTQYF. CDR3 bases: TGTGCCTGGAGACGTTTTGCGAGCGGGAGAGGAGATACGCAGTATTTT.

At least ten counts were recorded for this clonotype. The chain has TRBV10-2 and TRBJ2-5; possible D gene TRBD1, 6 bases. Germline loops: CDR1 WSHSY, CDR2 SAAADI. The CDR3 runs to 15 residues. Between the trimmed V and J ends, which lost 5 bases and 1 base, there was a span of 14 bases. The CDR3 protein is CASSKTGGGQETQYF. In nucleotides, the CDR3 is TGCGCCAGCAGTAAGACAGGTGGTGGCCAAGAGACCCAGTACTTC.